What follows are 24 T cell receptor beta chains derived from one specimen sequenced in a study of early T cells in non-severe SARS-CoV-2 infection. TCRdb reanalysed the 5' RACE reads using MiXCR and keeps one entry per CDR3 protein. The sample shows 57,000 or so distinct CDR3 sequences, 5.5% to 6.5% of them seen only once. The sequencing input was whole blood. The origin of the receptors is an adult who was a healthcare worker with PCR-confirmed SARS-CoV-2 infection or an uninfected control (not recorded which).

This clonotype appeared many times. The chain has TRBV12-3 or TRBV12-4 and TRBJ1-1, with 7 bases that match TRBD1. CDR3 size: 15 residues. After removal of 6 bases from V and 1 base from J, the junction contained 8 bases not matched to a gene. The CDR3 loop reads CASREDRRQNTEAFF. The CDR3 DNA reads as TGTGCCAGCAGGGAGGACAGGCGCCAGAACACTGAAGCTTTCTTT.

This chain joins TRBV10-3 and TRBJ1-2, with D perhaps matching TRBD1 (6 bases). Deletions cut 10 bases from V and 0 bases from J, with 18 bases between. The germline V gene has CDR1 ENHRY and CDR2 SYGVKD. CDR3 length: 15 amino acids. The CDR3 is CATGSRTEANYGYTF. For the CDR3, the DNA is TGTGCCACCGGATCCCGGACAGAAGCTAACTATGGCTACACCTTC.

The chain couples TRBV6-6 to TRBJ1-1; D may be TRBD1 (5 bases). The CDR3 is 13 residues long. Trimming removed 0 bases from V and 8 bases from J, with 10 bases in between. CDR1 is MNHNY and CDR2 is SVGAGI in the germline V gene (reference sequence). The DNA of the CDR3 is TGTGCCAGCAGTTACTCGACAGTAGGAGAAGCTTTCTTT. Its translation: CASSYSTVGEAFF.

This chain connects TRBV5-8 to TRBJ2-1; tentative D call: TRBD2 (6 bases). The CDR3 covers 15 residues. Germline CDR1 SGHTS, CDR2 YDEGEE. V was trimmed by 1 base and J by 4 bases, leaving 12 bases between them. CDR3 protein: CASSLLLALYNEQFF. The DNA for the CDR3 is TGTGCCAGCAGCTTGCTACTAGCCCTATACAATGAGCAGTTCTTC.

This clonotype came up many times. The chain carries TRBV30 and TRBJ1-1, with unresolved D. Germline CDR1 GTSNPN, CDR2 SVGIG (reference sequence). Trimming took off 3 bases at V and 6 bases at J, with 8 bases between the two ends. The CDR3 sequence is 11 residues long. The CDR3 DNA reads TGTGCCTGGAGCGGCAGGCCTGAAGCTTTCTTT. Translation gives CAWSGRPEAFF.

By share, this clonotype counts as medium-sized. The rearrangement uses TRBV27 and TRBJ1-2; D is ambiguous. Per the germline V gene, CDR1 is MNHEY and CDR2 is SMNVEV (reference sequence). CDR3 size: 16 residues. Trimming took 0 bases from V and 1 from J, leaving 12 bases between them. This CDR3 reads CASSLSVSTSNYGYTF. CDR3 nucleotides: TGTGCCAGCAGTTTATCGGTTTCCACGAGTAACTATGGCTACACCTTC.

A remark on this clonotype: A single base separates this from a much larger clone, so it may be a read error. The chain couples TRBV29-1 to TRBJ1-6; D not certain. The CDR3 has 17 amino acids. From germline, CDR1 is SQVTM and CDR2 ANQGSEA. V was pared by 6 bases and J by 14 bases, with 32 bases between. The DNA for the CDR3 is TGCAGCGTCCGCCCTTTTGGCAGGCGGCCCCCCCGGGATTCCCTCCACTTT. This translates into CSVRPFGRRPPRDSLHF.

This chain connects TRBV6-2 or TRBV6-3 to TRBJ2-3, with D tentatively TRBD2 (6 bases). Germline CDR1 reads MNHEY; CDR2 reads SVGEGT. This CDR3 region has 14 residues. The germline V and J ends were trimmed by 2 bases and 0 bases, with 6 bases remaining between them. As DNA, the CDR3 is TGTGCCAGCAGTTACAGCGGGAGCACAGATACGCAGTATTTT. Protein: CASSYSGSTDTQYF.

This clonotype was counted at least ten times. The rearrangement uses TRBV30 and TRBJ1-1; D may be TRBD1 (6 bases). Germline CDR1 and CDR2: GTSNPN and SVGIG (reference sequence). V lost 2 bases to trimming and J lost 1 base, with 17 bases between them. The CDR3 is 16 amino acids. The CDR3 region has the DNA TGTGCCTGGAGTCTCTCAGGGGTCGGGGGGAACACTGAAGCTTTCTTT. Translated, it gives CAWSLSGVGGNTEAFF.

This clonotype was picked up many times. This rearrangement joins TRBV5-5 to TRBJ2-1; 15 bases match TRBD2. Germline loops: CDR1 SGHKS, CDR2 YYEKEE (reference sequence). J lost 2 bases, V lost 4 bases, and 4 bases had no gene match. The CDR3 contains 17 residues. The CDR3 sequence is CASSRTSGGAAYNEQFF. The CDR3 bases are TGTGCCAGCAGCCGGACTAGCGGGGGGGCGGCCTACAATGAGCAGTTCTTC. Combining the CDR3 with reference TRBV5-5 and TRBJ2-1 gives the whole variable domain DAGVTQSPTHLIKTRGQQVTLRCSPISGHKSVSWYQQVLGQGPQFIFQYYEKEERGRGNFPDRFSARQFPNYSSELNVNALLLGDSALYLCASSRTSGGAAYNEQFFGPGTRLTVL.

This clonotype was detected ten times or more. V usage is TRBV7-2 and J usage is TRBJ2-1; D uncertain. This CDR3 region has 14 residues. Germline CDR1 and CDR2: SGHTA and FQGNSA. The ends were cut back, 5 bases at V and 5 bases at J, with 13 bases in the middle. The CDR3 loop is CASSREATHNEQFF. In DNA, the CDR3 is TGTGCCAGCAGCAGAGAGGCTACTCACAATGAGCAGTTCTTC. The complete variable domain, with remaining parts taken from reference TRBV7-2 and TRBJ2-1, reads GAGVSQSPSNKVTEKGKDVELRCDPISGHTALYWYRQSLGQGLEFLIYFQGNSAPDKSGLPSDRFSAERTGGSVSTLTIQRTQQEDSAVYLCASSREATHNEQFFGPGTRLTVL.

This clonotype has a handful of counts. This chain links TRBV3-1 with TRBJ1-5; D is unresolved. The CDR3 totals 14 residues. Trimming took 2 bases from V and 3 from J, leaving 8 bases between them. Per the germline V gene, CDR1 is LGHDT and CDR2 is YNNKEL (reference sequence). The CDR3 bases are TGTGCCAGCAGCCAAAATCACCACAATCAGCCCCAGCATTTT. Protein product: CASSQNHHNQPQHF.

Many counts were recorded for this clonotype. The V and J genes are TRBV5-1 and TRBJ2-3; maybe TRBD1 (6 bases). The CDR3 consists of 15 residues. The germline V and J ends were trimmed by 0 bases and 3 bases, with 11 bases remaining between them. In germline, CDR1 is SGHRS, CDR2 YFSETQ. CDR3 sequence reads: CASSLVQGSTDTQYF. The CDR3 DNA reads as TGCGCCAGCAGCTTGGTTCAGGGGAGTACAGATACGCAGTATTTT.

The rearrangement links TRBV4-3 to TRBJ2-1; TRBD2 agrees at 13 bases. CDR3 size: 16 residues. CDR1 LGHNA and CDR2 YSLEER come from the germline V gene. V lost 6 bases, J lost 8 bases, and 10 bases stayed unmatched. CDR3 in amino acids: CASSRLAGGPPHEQFF. The CDR3 coding sequence is TGCGCCAGCAGTCGACTAGCGGGGGGTCCCCCCCATGAGCAGTTCTTC.

This clonotype was recorded at least ten times. This chain links TRBV18 with TRBJ2-7, with D uncertain. Germline lookup yields CDR1 KGHSH and CDR2 LQKENI. There are 13 residues in the CDR3. V was clipped by 3 bases and J by 2 bases, with 8 bases between them. In DNA form, the CDR3 reads TGTGCCAGCTCACCGGAGCAGGCCTACGAGCAGTACTTC. Protein product: CASSPEQAYEQYF.

V and J are TRBV7-3 and TRBJ2-3; the D gene is possibly TRBD2 (6 bases). The V gene lost 5 bases and the J gene lost 8 bases, with 11 bases spanning the gap. The CDR3 contains 12 residues. The germline gives CDR1 SGHTA, CDR2 FQGTGA. This chain's CDR3 is CASSHPGVTQYF. In DNA, the CDR3 is TGTGCCAGCAGCCACCCGGGGGTTACGCAGTATTTT.

The rearrangement joins TRBV5-1 to TRBJ2-1; TRBD2 might be the D (5 bases). CDR1 SGHRS and CDR2 YFSETQ come from the germline V gene. Trimming pared 4 bases from V and 2 bases from J, leaving 7 bases between. The CDR3 runs 13 residues. CDR3 loop: CASSGGPYNEQFF. The CDR3 DNA follows: TGCGCCAGCAGCGGAGGACCCTACAATGAGCAGTTCTTC.

Regarding this clonotype: Germline and junction disagree at one end, which may indicate a read error. V and J are TRBV12-3 or TRBV12-4 and TRBJ2-3; 7 bases align to TRBD1. CDR3 length equals 13 residues. The chain's CDR3 is CASSSRGKDTQNF. CDR3 in DNA: TGTGCCAGCAGCTCCAGGGGGAAAGATACGCAGAATTTT.

This clonotype was observed at least ten times. Relative to the germline gene, one junction end is altered; a read error may explain this. The chain is built from TRBV7-9 and TRBJ2-6; the match to TRBD1 covers 8 bases. This CDR3 has 14 residues. Germline CDR1 is SEHNR and CDR2 is FQNEAQ (reference sequence). CDR3 in DNA: TGCCCGGACAGGGAGCACTCTGGGGCCAACGTCCTGACTTTC. Protein sequence: CPDREHSGANVLTF. Together with reference TRBV7-9 and TRBJ2-6, the CDR3 gives the full variable domain: DTGVSQNPRHKITKRGQNVTFRCDPISEHNRLYWYRQTLGQGPEFLTYFQNEAQLEKSRLLSDRFSAERPKGSFSTLEIQRTEQGDSAMYLCPDREHSGANVLTFGAGSRLTVL.

Details on this clonotype: This could be a read error, since a much larger clone is one nucleotide away. V usage is TRBV28 and J usage is TRBJ2-3; 7 bases are a match to TRBD1. Germline V gene data show CDR1 as MDHEN and CDR2 as SYDVKM. This CDR3 is built from 16 residues. The CDR3 coding sequence is TGTGCCAGCAGTCCCCTGATCTGGGACAGCACAGTTACGCAGTATTTT. Its protein is CASSPLIWDSTVTQYF.

This clonotype was observed at least ten times. The chain couples TRBV7-2 to TRBJ1-5; maybe TRBD1 (5 bases). Deletions cut 5 bases from V and 4 bases from J, with 15 bases between. The V gene's germline CDR1 is SGHTA and CDR2 FQGNSA. The CDR3 has 15 amino acids. CDR3 nucleotides: TGTGCCAGCAGCGAAGAAGGGGTTTGGAATCAGCCCCAGCATTTT. Amino acids: CASSEEGVWNQPQHF.

This clonotype was seen at least ten times. The rearrangement joins TRBV9 to TRBJ2-2; 9 bases are a match to TRBD2. Germline V lookup: CDR1 SGDLS, CDR2 YYNGEE. Unmatched junction bases numbered 9, after V lost 6 bases and J lost 6 bases. The CDR3 loop spans 15 amino acids. The CDR3 nucleotides read TGTGCCAGCACGGCGCCTAGCGGGGCCCCCGGGGAGCTGTTTTTT. Translated, it gives CASTAPSGAPGELFF.

The table lists this clonotype with many counts. This rearrangement joins TRBV4-3 to TRBJ2-2; the D is unclear. The V and J ends lost 1 base and 6 bases respectively, with 6 bases between them. Germline loops: CDR1 LGHNA, CDR2 YSLEER. The CDR3 sequence is 13 residues long. The CDR3 reads CASSQVKAGELFF. CDR3 sequence (DNA): TGCGCCAGCAGCCAAGTAAAAGCCGGGGAGCTGTTTTTT.

This clonotype was detected many times. The rearrangement joins TRBV20-1 to TRBJ2-6, with 9 bases aligning to TRBD1. CDR1 and CDR2 (germline): DFQATT, SNEGSKA (reference sequence). V shed 5 bases and J 0 bases; nucleotides not matched to a gene: 8. There are 17 residues in the CDR3. The CDR3 coding sequence is TGCAGTGCTTTCAACCGGGACAGGGTCTCTGGGGCCAACGTCCTGACTTTC. It encodes CSAFNRDRVSGANVLTF.